This T cell receptor (beta chain) was profiled in a study of vaccination and CD4 T cells after COVID-19. Treatment noted: approximately nine-day PBMC culture with coronavirus spike peptide pools or control peptides (ViraFEST assay). Positivity by PCR occurred from March to December 2020, a period that predated US Alpha, Beta and Delta variants. Per germline, CDR1 MNHNS and CDR2 SASEGT. With V trimmed by 5 bases and J by 5 bases, 14 bases remained unmatched. The CDR3 is made up of 16 amino acids. Scientists ran DNA taken from cultured CD4+ T cells through the Oncomine TCR Beta short-read assay for sequencing. MiXCR, applied by TCRdb to the PCR reads, yields one record per CDR3 protein. The table lists around 19,000 distinct CDR3 sequences, over 50% of them singletons. As for this clonotype: Antigen: not known.

Overall study findings and caveats: Looking at convalescent patients, 304 of their 307 vaccine-specific clones were spike mono-reactive.

The sequence came from a human donor who had recovered from COVID-19. Sequencing was done on a sample of CD4+ T cells from blood, cultured in vitro. The chain has TRBV6-1 and TRBJ1-2, with 7 bases that match TRBD1. The CDR3 nucleotides are TGTGCCAGCAGTCGCACTCCAGGGGGAGTAGGATATGGCTACACCTTC. Translation gives CASSRTPGGVGYGYTF.